A selection of T cell receptor beta chains follows, all from one sample in a study of T-cell reconstitution after alpha-beta-depleted transplantation in children. TCRdb reprocessed the PCR reads via MiXCR and lists one record per CDR3 protein. The data hold under 300,000 distinct CDR3 sequences, with around a tenth observed a single time. This material consisted of peripheral blood, taken 180 days after TCRalphabeta/CD19-depleted stem cell transplant. The receptors derive from a male patient under 10 years old who had a stem cell transplant for chronic granulomatous disease, so the T cells may come from the graft donor. The CDR3 runs from the conserved cysteine through the conserved F or W. D genes are given only for firm matches. Size is stated for part of the rows, as once, few or many counts, or as a class when the clone is expanded.

CASSYLTSGRAVGDTQYF	TGTGCCAGCAGTTACCTGACTAGCGGGAGGGCGGTGGGCGATACGCAGTATTTT	TRBD2	TRBV6-5	TRBJ2-3	many
CASSQGSGGSTGELFF	TGTGCCAGCAGCCAAGGGTCAGGGGGGAGCACCGGGGAGCTGTTTTTT	-	TRBV4-2	TRBJ2-2	-
CAWSVLGGGSYEQYF	TGTGCCTGGAGTGTACTTGGGGGAGGCTCCTACGAGCAGTACTTC	-	TRBV30	TRBJ2-7	many
CASSSYGLGANVLTF	TGTGCCAGCAGCTCCTACGGGCTCGGGGCCAACGTCCTGACTTTC	-	TRBV7-6	TRBJ2-6	many
CASSLDSGTSGYNEQFF	TGTGCCAGCAGCTTGGACTCCGGGACTAGCGGCTACAATGAGCAGTTCTTC	TRBD2	TRBV7-8	TRBJ2-1	many
CASSLGAADLTFPGELFF	TGTGCCAGCAGCTTGGGGGCTGCAGATTTGACATTCCCCGGGGAGCTGTTTTTT	-	TRBV5-5	TRBJ2-2	many
CASSLVLDRQSEQYF	TGTGCCAGCAGTTTAGTCCTGGACAGGCAAAGCGAGCAGTACTTC	TRBD1	TRBV12-3/TRBV12-4	TRBJ2-7	many
CASSFLSRAGELFF	TGTGCCAGCAGTTTCCTATCAAGGGCCGGGGAGCTGTTTTTT	-	TRBV12-3/TRBV12-4	TRBJ2-2	few
CSVEGRTGYRYEQYF	TGCAGCGTTGAAGGCCGTACAGGGTACCGCTACGAGCAGTACTTC	-	TRBV29-1	TRBJ2-7	many
CAAGDRGTQYF	TGTGCCGCTGGGGACCGCGGGACCCAGTACTTC	-	TRBV6-5	TRBJ2-5	many
CASSFPGVGTDTQYF	TGCGCCAGCAGCTTCCCCGGGGTGGGCACAGATACGCAGTATTTT	-	TRBV5-1	TRBJ2-3	many
CASSFSLDFSPDRSLNTEAFF	TGTGCCAGCAGTTTTTCACTTGATTTCTCGCCGGACAGGAGCTTGAACACTGAAGCTTTCTTT	TRBD1	TRBV12-3/TRBV12-4	TRBJ1-1	-
CSVEQSSGANVLTF	TGCAGCGTTGAACAGAGCTCTGGGGCCAACGTCCTGACTTTC	-	TRBV29-1	TRBJ2-6	many
CASSLAPVLNEQFF	TGCGCCAGCAGCTTGGCCCCTGTACTCAATGAGCAGTTCTTC	-	TRBV5-1	TRBJ2-1	many
CAISLGLPGDGYTF	TGTGCCATCAGCTTGGGGCTCCCCGGCGATGGCTACACCTTC	-	TRBV5-4	TRBJ1-2	once
CASSLALPSGELFF	TGTGCCAGCAGCTTAGCGCTTCCTTCCGGGGAGCTGTTTTTT	-	TRBV7-6	TRBJ2-2	many
CASSLGGQLFGNEQFF	TGTGCCAGCAGTTTAGGGGGACAGCTCTTCGGCAATGAGCAGTTCTTC	TRBD1	TRBV12-3/TRBV12-4	TRBJ2-1	many
CASSFSRGLGTNSPLHF	TGTGCCAGCAGTTTCTCCAGGGGGCTTGGGACTAATTCACCCCTCCACTTT	TRBD1	TRBV28	TRBJ1-6	-
CSALTGFNEKLFF	TGCAGTGCCCTGACAGGATTTAATGAAAAACTGTTTTTT	-	TRBV20-1	TRBJ1-4	many
CASAPTGNEQYF	TGTGCCAGCGCCCCGACAGGGAACGAGCAGTACTTC	TRBD1	TRBV10-3	TRBJ2-7	many
CASSLVLAGTDTQYF	TGCGCCAGCAGCTTGGTCCTAGCTGGCACAGATACGCAGTATTTT	-	TRBV5-1	TRBJ2-3	many
CASSLEGVSNQPQHF	TGCGCCAGCAGCTTGGAAGGGGTTAGCAATCAGCCCCAGCATTTT	-	TRBV5-1	TRBJ1-5	many
CASTSLGGSNNEQFF	TGTGCCAGCACTTCTCTAGGCGGGAGCAACAATGAGCAGTTCTTC	TRBD2	TRBV6-5	TRBJ2-1	-
CASTQPGGNTGELFF	TGTGCCAGCACCCAACCCGGGGGAAACACCGGGGAGCTGTTTTTT	-	TRBV5-4	TRBJ2-2	many
CASSARQGALGDTQYF	TGTGCCAGCAGCGCCAGACAGGGGGCGTTAGGAGATACGCAGTATTTT	TRBD1	TRBV9	TRBJ2-3	many
CASSLDGSAMNEQFF	TGTGCCAGCAGTTTAGACGGGAGTGCGATGAATGAGCAGTTCTTC	-	TRBV28	TRBJ2-1	many
CSVEGRIAGHYNEQFF	TGCAGCGTTGAAGGGCGTATAGCGGGACATTACAATGAGCAGTTCTTC	TRBD2	TRBV29-1	TRBJ2-1	many
CASSVVRTDTQYF	TGTGCCAGCAGTGTCGTTCGCACAGATACGCAGTATTTT	-	TRBV21-1	TRBJ2-3	many
CASSLQGPGTEAFF	TGTGCCAGCAGCCTACAGGGCCCTGGCACTGAAGCTTTCTTT	-	TRBV7-3	TRBJ1-1	many
CSARDLGLSYEQYF	TGCAGTGCTAGAGATCTGGGGCTCTCCTACGAGCAGTACTTC	-	TRBV20-1	TRBJ2-7	many
CASSPRTGLDTQYF	TGTGCCAGCAGCCCACGGACAGGGTTAGATACGCAGTATTTT	TRBD1	TRBV7-2	TRBJ2-3	many
CASSSPGLAGEQFF	TGTGCCAGCAGCTCTCCGGGACTAGCGGGTGAGCAGTTCTTC	TRBD2	TRBV7-6	TRBJ2-1	medium-sized
CAWTGKGGFYGYTF	TGTGCCTGGACCGGAAAAGGGGGATTCTATGGCTACACCTTC	-	TRBV30	TRBJ1-2	many
CASSLEGDIAGELFF	TGTGCCAGCAGCTTAGAAGGAGACATAGCCGGGGAGCTGTTTTTT	-	TRBV11-3	TRBJ2-2	many
CASRPREADTQYF	TGTGCCAGCAGGCCGAGGGAGGCAGATACGCAGTATTTT	-	TRBV12-3/TRBV12-4	TRBJ2-3	many
CASSLGSGGTGYEQYF	TGTGCCAGCAGCTTAGGGTCCGGGGGTACAGGGTACGAGCAGTACTTC	-	TRBV7-9	TRBJ2-7	-
CASSSTGYQETQYF	TGTGCCAGCAGTTCGACAGGGTACCAAGAGACCCAGTACTTC	TRBD1	TRBV27	TRBJ2-5	many
CASLEANEQFF	TGTGCCAGCTTGGAGGCAAATGAGCAGTTCTTC	-	TRBV28	TRBJ2-1	many
CASSLVVAGGPGYNEQFF	TGCGCCAGCAGCTTGGTGGTAGCGGGAGGGCCAGGCTACAATGAGCAGTTCTTC	TRBD2	TRBV5-1	TRBJ2-1	many
CAMGQGPSYEQYF	TGTGCCATGGGCCAGGGGCCCTCCTACGAGCAGTACTTC	-	TRBV4-2	TRBJ2-7	-
CASSSDRNTGELFF	TGTGCCAGCAGCTCCGACAGGAACACCGGGGAGCTGTTTTTT	-	TRBV7-3	TRBJ2-2	many
CASSSSGGIGELFF	TGTGCCAGCAGCTCCTCCGGGGGCATCGGGGAGCTGTTTTTT	-	TRBV7-3	TRBJ2-2	many
CASSSRGAKETQYF	TGTGCCAGCAGTTCGAGGGGCGCTAAAGAGACCCAGTACTTC	-	TRBV27	TRBJ2-5	many
CASSQVGGGSYEQYF	TGCGCCAGCAGCCAAGTTGGCGGGGGGTCCTACGAGCAGTACTTC	TRBD2	TRBV4-1	TRBJ2-7	many
CSANELAGSSTDTQYF	TGCAGTGCTAACGAGCTAGCGGGGTCTAGCACAGATACGCAGTATTTT	TRBD2	TRBV20-1	TRBJ2-3	few
CASSQVGSGNGKNIQYF	TGTGCCAGCAGCCAAGTAGGTTCGGGGAACGGCAAAAACATTCAGTACTTC	-	TRBV3-1	TRBJ2-4	many
CASSQNNEQFF	TGTGCCAGCAGCCAAAACAATGAGCAGTTCTTC	-	TRBV14	TRBJ2-1	many
CASSLDRYTEAFF	TGTGCCAGCAGCTTGGACAGGTACACTGAAGCTTTCTTT	TRBD1	TRBV7-9	TRBJ1-1	many
CASSALGWQPQHF	TGTGCCAGCAGCGCCCTCGGTTGGCAGCCCCAGCATTTT	-	TRBV7-8	TRBJ1-5	many
CASSPRTGNEQYF	TGTGCCAGCAGCCCCCGGACAGGGAACGAGCAGTACTTC	TRBD1	TRBV9	TRBJ2-7	many
CASITSGVSNEQFF	TGTGCCAGCATCACTTCCGGGGTAAGCAATGAGCAGTTCTTC	-	TRBV5-6	TRBJ2-1	many
CASSLFIQSSYEQYF	TGCGCCAGCAGCTTATTCATACAGAGCTCCTACGAGCAGTACTTC	-	TRBV5-1	TRBJ2-7	many
CASSLGGQNNQPQHF	TGTGCCAGCAGTCTAGGCGGACAGAACAATCAGCCCCAGCATTTT	-	TRBV28	TRBJ1-5	many
CASTAGVEQFF	TGCGCCAGCACAGCGGGAGTTGAGCAGTTCTTC	TRBD2	TRBV10-1	TRBJ2-1	many
CASSLFSGNEQFF	TGTGCCAGCAGTTTATTTTCTGGTAATGAGCAGTTCTTC	-	TRBV28	TRBJ2-1	many
CASSPPGLAGGRYNEQFF	TGTGCCAGCAGCCCCCCCGGACTAGCGGGAGGGCGATACAATGAGCAGTTCTTC	TRBD2	TRBV7-2	TRBJ2-1	many
CSVVTGVNTGELFF	TGCAGCGTTGTTACTGGCGTGAACACCGGGGAGCTGTTTTTT	-	TRBV29-1	TRBJ2-2	many
CASSLAASANEQFF	TGCGCCAGCAGCTTGGCGGCCTCCGCCAATGAGCAGTTCTTC	-	TRBV5-1	TRBJ2-1	many
CATSRRRRQSTDTQYF	TGTGCCACCAGCAGACGGCGGAGGCAGAGCACAGATACGCAGTATTTT	-	TRBV15	TRBJ2-3	many